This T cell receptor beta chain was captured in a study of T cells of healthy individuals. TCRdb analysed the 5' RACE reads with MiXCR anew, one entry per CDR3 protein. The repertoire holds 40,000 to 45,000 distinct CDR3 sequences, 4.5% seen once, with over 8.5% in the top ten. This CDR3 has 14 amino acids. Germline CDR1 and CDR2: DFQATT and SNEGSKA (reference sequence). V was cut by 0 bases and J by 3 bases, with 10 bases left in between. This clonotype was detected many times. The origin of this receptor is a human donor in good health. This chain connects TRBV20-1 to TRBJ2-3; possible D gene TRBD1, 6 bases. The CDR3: CSARDPRGTDTQYF. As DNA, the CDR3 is TGCAGTGCTAGAGATCCCAGGGGAACAGATACGCAGTATTTT.